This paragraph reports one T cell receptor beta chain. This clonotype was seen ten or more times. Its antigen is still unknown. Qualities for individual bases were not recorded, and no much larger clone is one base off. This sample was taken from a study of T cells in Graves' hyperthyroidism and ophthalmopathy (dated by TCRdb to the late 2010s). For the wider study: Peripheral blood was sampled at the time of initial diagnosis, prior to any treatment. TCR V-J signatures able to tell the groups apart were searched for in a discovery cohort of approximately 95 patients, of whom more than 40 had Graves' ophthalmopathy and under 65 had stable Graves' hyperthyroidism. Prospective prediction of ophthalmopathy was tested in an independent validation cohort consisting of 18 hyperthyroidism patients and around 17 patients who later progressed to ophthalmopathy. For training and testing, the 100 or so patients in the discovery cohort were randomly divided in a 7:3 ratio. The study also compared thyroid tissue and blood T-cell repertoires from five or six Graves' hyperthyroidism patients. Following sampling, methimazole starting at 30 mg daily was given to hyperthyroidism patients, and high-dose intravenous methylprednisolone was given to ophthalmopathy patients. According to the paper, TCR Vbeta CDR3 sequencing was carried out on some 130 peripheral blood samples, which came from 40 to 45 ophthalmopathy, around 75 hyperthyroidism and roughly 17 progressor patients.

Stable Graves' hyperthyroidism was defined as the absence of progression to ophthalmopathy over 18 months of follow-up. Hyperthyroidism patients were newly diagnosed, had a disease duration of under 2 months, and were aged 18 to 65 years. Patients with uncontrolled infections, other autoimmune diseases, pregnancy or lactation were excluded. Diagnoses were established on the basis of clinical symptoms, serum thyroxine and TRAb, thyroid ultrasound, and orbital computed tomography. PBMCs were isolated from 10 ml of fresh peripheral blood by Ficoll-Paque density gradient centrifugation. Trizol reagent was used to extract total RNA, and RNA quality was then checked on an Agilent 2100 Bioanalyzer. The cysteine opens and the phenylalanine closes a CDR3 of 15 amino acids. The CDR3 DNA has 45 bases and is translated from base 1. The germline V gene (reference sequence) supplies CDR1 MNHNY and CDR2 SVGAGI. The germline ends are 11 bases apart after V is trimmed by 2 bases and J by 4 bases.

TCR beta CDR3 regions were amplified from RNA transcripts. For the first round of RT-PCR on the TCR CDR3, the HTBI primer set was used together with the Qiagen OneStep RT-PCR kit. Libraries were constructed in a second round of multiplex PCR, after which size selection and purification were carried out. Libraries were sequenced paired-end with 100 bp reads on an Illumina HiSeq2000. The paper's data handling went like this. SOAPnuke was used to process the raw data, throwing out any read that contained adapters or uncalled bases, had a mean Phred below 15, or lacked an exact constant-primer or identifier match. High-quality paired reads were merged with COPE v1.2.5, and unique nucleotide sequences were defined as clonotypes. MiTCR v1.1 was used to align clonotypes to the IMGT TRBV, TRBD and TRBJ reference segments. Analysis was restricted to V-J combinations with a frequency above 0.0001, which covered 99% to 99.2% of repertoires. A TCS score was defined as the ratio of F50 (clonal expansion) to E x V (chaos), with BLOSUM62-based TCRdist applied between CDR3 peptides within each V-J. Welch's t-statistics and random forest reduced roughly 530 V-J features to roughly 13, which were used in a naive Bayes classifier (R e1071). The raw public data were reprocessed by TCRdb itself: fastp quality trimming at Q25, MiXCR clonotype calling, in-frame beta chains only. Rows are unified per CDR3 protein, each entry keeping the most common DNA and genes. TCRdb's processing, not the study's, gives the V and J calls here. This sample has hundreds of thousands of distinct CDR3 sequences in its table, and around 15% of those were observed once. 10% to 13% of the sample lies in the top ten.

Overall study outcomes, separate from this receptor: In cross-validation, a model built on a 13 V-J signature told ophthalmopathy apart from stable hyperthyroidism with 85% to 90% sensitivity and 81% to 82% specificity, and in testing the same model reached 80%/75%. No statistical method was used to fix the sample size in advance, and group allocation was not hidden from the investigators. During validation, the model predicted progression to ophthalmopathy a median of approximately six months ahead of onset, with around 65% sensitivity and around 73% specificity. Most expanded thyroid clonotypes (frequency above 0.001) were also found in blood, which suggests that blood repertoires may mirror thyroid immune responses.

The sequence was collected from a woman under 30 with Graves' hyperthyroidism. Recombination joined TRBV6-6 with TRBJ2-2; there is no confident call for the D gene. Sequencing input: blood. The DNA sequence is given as TGTGCCAGCAGTTACGGATCCCGTTTCACCGGGGAGCTGTTTTTT. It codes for CASSYGSRFTGELFF.